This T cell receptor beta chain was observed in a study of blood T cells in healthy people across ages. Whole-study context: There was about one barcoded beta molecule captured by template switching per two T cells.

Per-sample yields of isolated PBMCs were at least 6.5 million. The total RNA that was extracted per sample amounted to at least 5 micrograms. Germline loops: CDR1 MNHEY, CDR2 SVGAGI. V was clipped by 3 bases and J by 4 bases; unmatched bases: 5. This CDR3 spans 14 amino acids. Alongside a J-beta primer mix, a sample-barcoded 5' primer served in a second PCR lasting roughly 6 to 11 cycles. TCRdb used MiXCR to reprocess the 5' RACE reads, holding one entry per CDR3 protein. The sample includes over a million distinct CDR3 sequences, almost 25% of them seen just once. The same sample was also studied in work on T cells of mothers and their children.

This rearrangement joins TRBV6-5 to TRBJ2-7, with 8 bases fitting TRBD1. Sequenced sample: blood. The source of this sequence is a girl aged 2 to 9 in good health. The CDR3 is CASSYQGAEYEQYF. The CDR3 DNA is TGTGCCAGCAGTTATCAGGGGGCCGAGTACGAGCAGTACTTC.